This T cell receptor beta chain came from a study of cytomegalovirus exposure and HLA in healthy donors. The primer mix had 60 Vbeta and 13 Jbeta primers. The repertoire was sequenced with immunoSEQ multiplex PCR; TCRdb's copy has only in-frame clones and lacks some. The top ten clones hold approximately 8.8% of a sample with about 140,000 clones, around 80% of them seen once. What was sequenced was PBMCs. This sequence was found in a woman aged 45-65 years in good health and CMV-seropositive.

In nucleotides, the CDR3 is TGTGCCAGCAGTTACCCAGGGGGCGCTTACGAGCAGTACTTC. Translation gives CASSYPGGAYEQYF. The rearrangement links TRBV6-6 to TRBJ2-7; 8 bases fit TRBD1. The V and J ends lost 2 bases and 4 bases, in that order; junction bases with no gene match: 4. Germline V gene sequence: CDR1 MNHNY, CDR2 SVGAGI (reference sequence). This CDR3 contains 14 residues.